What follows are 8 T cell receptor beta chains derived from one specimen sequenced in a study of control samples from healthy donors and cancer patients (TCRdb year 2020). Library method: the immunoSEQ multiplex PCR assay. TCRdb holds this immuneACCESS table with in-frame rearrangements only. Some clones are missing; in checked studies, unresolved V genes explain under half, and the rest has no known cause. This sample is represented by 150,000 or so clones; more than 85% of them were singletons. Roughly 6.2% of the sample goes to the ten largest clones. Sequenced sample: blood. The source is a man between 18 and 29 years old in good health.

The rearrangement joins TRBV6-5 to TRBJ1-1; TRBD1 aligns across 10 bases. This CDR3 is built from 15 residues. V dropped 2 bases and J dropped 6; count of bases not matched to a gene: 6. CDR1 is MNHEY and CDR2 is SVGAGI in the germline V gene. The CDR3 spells CASSYGTGEGAEAFF. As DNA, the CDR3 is TGTGCCAGCAGTTACGGGACAGGGGAAGGGGCTGAAGCTTTCTTT.

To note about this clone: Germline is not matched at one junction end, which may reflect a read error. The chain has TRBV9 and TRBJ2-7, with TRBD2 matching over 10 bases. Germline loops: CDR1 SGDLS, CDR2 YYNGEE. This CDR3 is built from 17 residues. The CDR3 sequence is CASSVSSGSTGSHEQYF. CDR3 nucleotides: TGTGCCAGCAGCGTCTCTAGCGGGAGTACTGGCTCCCACGAGCAGTACTTC.

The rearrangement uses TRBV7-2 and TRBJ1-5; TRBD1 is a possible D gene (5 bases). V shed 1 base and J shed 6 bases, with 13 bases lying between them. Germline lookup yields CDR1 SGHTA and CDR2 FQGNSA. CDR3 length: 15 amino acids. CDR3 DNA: TGTGCCAGCAGCTTAGTAGGGGCAGAAGGTCAGCCCCAGCATTTT. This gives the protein CASSLVGAEGQPQHF.

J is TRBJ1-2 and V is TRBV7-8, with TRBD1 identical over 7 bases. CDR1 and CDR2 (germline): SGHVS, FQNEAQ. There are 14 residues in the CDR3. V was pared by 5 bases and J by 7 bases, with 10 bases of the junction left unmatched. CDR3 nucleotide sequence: TGTGCCAGCAGCCCCTTGGGGACAGAAGGTGGCTACACCTTC. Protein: CASSPLGTEGGYTF.

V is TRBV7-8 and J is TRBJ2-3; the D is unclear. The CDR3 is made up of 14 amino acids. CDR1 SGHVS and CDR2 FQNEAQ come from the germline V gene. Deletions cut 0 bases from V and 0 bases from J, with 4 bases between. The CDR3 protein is CASSLATSTDTQYF. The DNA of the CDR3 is TGTGCCAGCAGCTTAGCAACGAGCACAGATACGCAGTATTTT.

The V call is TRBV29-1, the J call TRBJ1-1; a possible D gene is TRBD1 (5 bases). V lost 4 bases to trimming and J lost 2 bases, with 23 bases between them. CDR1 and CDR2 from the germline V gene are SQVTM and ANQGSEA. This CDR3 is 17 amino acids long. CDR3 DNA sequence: TGCAGCGTTGCGGGTCGGGGGAAAAGGTCCGATAACACTGAAGCTTTCTTT. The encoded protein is CSVAGRGKRSDNTEAFF.

In DNA form, the CDR3 reads TGTGCCAGCAGCTTAGACGGGGTATCCTACGAGCAGTACTTC. This translates into CASSLDGVSYEQYF. The chain uses TRBV7-2 and TRBJ2-7, with a possible D match to TRBD2 (5 bases). CDR1 SGHTA and CDR2 FQGNSA come from the germline V gene. V dropped 1 base and J dropped 1 base, with 8 bases sitting between them. CDR3 length equals 14 residues.

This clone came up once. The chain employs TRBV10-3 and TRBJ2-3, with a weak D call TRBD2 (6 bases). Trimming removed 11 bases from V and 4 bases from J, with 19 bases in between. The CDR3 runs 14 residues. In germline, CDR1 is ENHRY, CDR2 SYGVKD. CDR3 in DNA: TGTGCCGCGGAGGGTGAGAGTTCGGCAGATACGCAGTATTTT. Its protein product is CAAEGESSADTQYF.